The 10 T cell receptor beta chains in this list originate from one sample, sequenced in a study of blood T cell repertoires in COVID-19. Some clones are missing from TCRdb's copy, which holds only in-frame ones; the method was immunoSEQ multiplex PCR. The table has 300,000 or so clones, roughly 87% seen once; the top ten hold 1%. Sequencing input: PBMCs or T cells enriched from blood (not recorded which). The receptors derive from a woman aged 30 to 39 who had recovered from COVID-19.

This chain joins TRBV5-1 and TRBJ1-4, with a possible D match to TRBD1 (6 bases). This CDR3 has 15 residues. V lost 1 base, J lost 3 bases, and 10 bases lay in between. Germline V gene data show CDR1 as SGHRS and CDR2 as YFSETQ. This CDR3 reads CASSLQGLSNEKLFF. The CDR3 coding sequence is TGCGCCAGCAGCTTGCAGGGGCTTTCTAATGAAAAACTGTTTTTT. Full variable domain (missing parts from reference TRBV5-1 and TRBJ1-4): KAGVTQTPRYLIKTRGQQVTLSCSPISGHRSVSWYQQTPGQGLQFLFEYFSETQRNKGNFPGRFSGRQFSNSRSEMNVSTLELGDSALYLCASSLQGLSNEKLFFGSGTQLSVL.

A remark on this clone: The same CDR3 also results from other DNA sequences found in this sample. This chain joins TRBV3-1 (or the pseudogene TRBV3-2) and TRBJ1-5; D is unresolved. Germline V gene lookup returns CDR1 LGHDT and CDR2 YNNKEL (reference sequence). V was trimmed by 1 base and J by 5 bases, leaving 6 bases between them. The CDR3 consists of 13 residues. CDR3 bases: TGTGCCAGCAGCCAAGGTCTCTATCAGCCCCAGCATTTT. It codes for CASSQGLYQPQHF.

This chain joins TRBV7-2 and TRBJ2-4; TRBD1 matches 9 bases. V dropped 2 bases and J dropped 7; count of bases not matched to a gene: 18. The CDR3 sequence is 19 residues long. Germline V gene lookup returns CDR1 SGHTA and CDR2 FQGNSA. The CDR3 sequence is CASSLSGMGQGGRGNIQYF. CDR3 nucleotide sequence: TGTGCCAGCAGCTTATCTGGGATGGGACAGGGAGGGAGAGGGAACATTCAGTACTTC.

The gene calls are TRBV6-2 or TRBV6-3 and TRBJ2-7; a weak D match, TRBD2 (5 bases). Germline CDR1 reads MNHEY; CDR2 reads SVGEGT. V dropped 5 bases and J dropped 2 bases, with 13 bases sitting between them. The CDR3 has 14 residues. The CDR3 DNA reads TGTGCCAGCAGTAGCGGCCGGGCGCCCTACGAGCAGTACTTC. Encoded protein: CASSSGRAPYEQYF.

V and J are TRBV6-5 and TRBJ2-7; D is possibly TRBD1 (5 bases). V was cut by 5 bases and J by 6 bases, with 17 bases left in between. Germline CDR1 reads MNHEY; CDR2 reads SVGAGI. The CDR3 is 14 residues long. CDR3 sequence (DNA): TGTGCCAGCAGTCCCGGGTCCCTTACAGGCGAGCAGTACTTC. Translated: CASSPGSLTGEQYF.

The chain uses TRBV28 and TRBJ2-2; D unclear. There are 14 residues in the CDR3. V shed 2 bases and J shed 4 bases, with 8 bases lying between them. CDR1 is MDHEN and CDR2 is SYDVKM in the germline V gene. CDR3 amino acids: CASSLDISTGELFF. The CDR3, as DNA: TGTGCCAGCAGTTTAGACATCAGCACCGGGGAGCTGTTTTTT.

This clone showed up just once. The chain is built from TRBV28 and TRBJ1-4; D unresolved. V was clipped by 7 bases and J by 5 bases, with 23 bases between them. The CDR3 has 17 residues. The V gene's germline CDR1 is MDHEN and CDR2 SYDVKM. The CDR3 protein is CASTLNPRGGGNEKLFF. The CDR3 DNA is TGTGCCAGCACCTTGAACCCCCGGGGAGGCGGAAATGAAAAACTGTTTTTT.

J is TRBJ2-2 and V is TRBV12-3 or TRBV12-4; D gene unclear. This CDR3 region has 12 residues. The ends were cut back, 2 bases at V and 8 bases at J, with 6 bases in the middle. CDR3 loop: CASSLRTGELFF. The DNA for the CDR3 is TGTGCCAGCAGTTTACGTACAGGGGAGCTGTTTTTT.

This clone showed up just a few times. V usage is TRBV30 and J usage is TRBJ1-1; 7 positions agree with TRBD1. V trimming: 5 bases; J trimming: 0 bases; junction bases outside the gene matches: 3. The CDR3 has 13 amino acids. Germline V CDR1 and CDR2: GTSNPN, SVGIG (reference sequence). The CDR3 sequence: CAWGTDMNTEAFF. CDR3 coding DNA: TGTGCCTGGGGGACAGACATGAACACTGAAGCTTTCTTT.

This clone is a singleton in its sample. This chain links TRBV28 with TRBJ1-2; no clear D gene. Germline V gene sequence: CDR1 MDHEN, CDR2 SYDVKM. Trimming took 7 bases from V and 7 from J, leaving 16 bases between them. The CDR3 length is 13 residues. CDR3 amino acids: CASTQGRGGGYTF. DNA for the CDR3: TGTGCCAGCACCCAAGGGCGGGGAGGTGGCTACACCTTC.